One and the same sample provided the 17 T cell receptor beta chains below, sequenced in a study of shared clonotypes between healthy human individuals. Clones were read by immunoSEQ multiplex PCR, and TCRdb kept only the in-frame ones, dropping some. The top ten hold approximately 0.41% of the sample, which has about 2.3 million clones, around 92% seen once. The sequencing input was naive CD4+ T cells from PBMCs. Indicated subset: CD45RA+ positively selected. The receptors here all came from a man between 18 and 29 years old in good health. Some clones in this sample may be carry-over from other donors' samples.

This chain links TRBV18 with TRBJ2-7, with 7 bases aligning to TRBD2. Trimming removed 2 bases from V and 4 bases from J; junction bases left unmatched: 5. The CDR3 contains 14 residues. CDR1 is KGHSH, CDR2 LQKENI, per germline. This CDR3 reads CASSPGREVYEQYF. The CDR3, as DNA: TGTGCCAGCTCACCAGGGAGGGAAGTGTACGAGCAGTACTTC.

Notes on this clone: Other DNA sequences in the sample encode the same CDR3. The chain joins TRBV7-2 to TRBJ2-5; D unresolved. Looked up from germline, CDR1 is SGHTA and CDR2 is FQGNSA. The CDR3 has 14 amino acids. Trimming pared 5 bases from V and 1 base from J, leaving 11 bases between. As DNA, the CDR3 is TGTGCCAGCAGCCCTAGGGCTGGCCAAGAGACCCAGTACTTC. Translation: CASSPRAGQETQYF.

This clone occurred once. The chain recombines TRBV11-3 with TRBJ2-1, with TRBD2 matching over 7 bases. CDR3 length: 16 amino acids. CDR1 is SGHNT, CDR2 YENEEA, per germline. With V trimmed by 5 bases and J by 3 bases, 10 bases remained unmatched. In DNA, the CDR3 is TGTGCCAGCAGCCCTCTGGGGCTAGCGGACTACAATGAGCAGTTCTTC. It encodes CASSPLGLADYNEQFF.

This chain links TRBV5-1 with TRBJ1-2; 7 bases agree with TRBD1. V dropped 0 bases and J dropped 7; count of bases not matched to a gene: 6. This CDR3 has 14 amino acids. The germline V gene encodes CDR1 SGHRS and CDR2 YFSETQ. DNA of the CDR3: TGCGCCAGCAGCTTGGCCGGACAGGCAGGTGGCTACACCTTC. It specifies CASSLAGQAGGYTF.

V usage is TRBV28 and J usage is TRBJ1-1; D not resolved. Germline V gives CDR1 MDHEN, CDR2 SYDVKM. CDR3 length: 14 amino acids. V dropped 3 bases and J dropped 10 bases, with 18 bases sitting between them. CDR3 region: CASSLVSQQAGAFF. In DNA, the CDR3 is TGTGCCAGCAGTTTGGTGTCACAGCAGGCGGGAGCTTTCTTT.

CDR3 DNA: TGTGCCAGCAGCCCAGGACAGGGGTATAGCAATCAGCCCCAGCATTTT. Translating it yields CASSPGQGYSNQPQHF. This chain connects TRBV7-9 to TRBJ1-5; TRBD1 matches at 9 bases. V was pared by 5 bases and J by 0 bases, with 5 bases of the junction left unmatched. CDR1 and CDR2 from the germline V gene are SEHNR and FQNEAQ (reference sequence). This CDR3 contains 16 residues.

V and J are TRBV2 and TRBJ2-7, with D tentatively TRBD2 (5 bases). This CDR3 comprises 15 residues. Germline V gene sequence: CDR1 SNHLY, CDR2 FYNNEI. V was pared by 2 bases and J by 2 bases, with 13 bases between. In DNA, the CDR3 is TGTGCCAGCAGTGAATCGGGATATTTTCCCTACGAGCAGTACTTC. Translation: CASSESGYFPYEQYF.

The V call is TRBV28, the J call TRBJ2-7; D possibly corresponds to TRBD1 (6 bases). Germline CDR1 MDHEN, CDR2 SYDVKM. V was clipped by 6 bases and J by 2 bases, with 8 bases between them. The length of the CDR3 is 12 residues. CDR3 residues: CASRRGTYEQYF. The CDR3, as DNA: TGTGCCAGCAGGAGGGGGACCTACGAGCAGTACTTC.

The chain combines TRBV5-4 with TRBJ2-1; 7 bases line up with TRBD2. Germline V gene data show CDR1 as SGHNT and CDR2 as YYREEE (reference sequence). The junction had 15 bases not matched to a gene; V was cut back by 3 bases and J by 6 bases. The CDR3 consists of 17 residues. The CDR3 bases are TGTGCCAGCAGCTACCCCCCCGCAGCGGGACTCCCCAATGAGCAGTTCTTC. Its translation is CASSYPPAAGLPNEQFF.

The rearrangement links TRBV28 to TRBJ2-7; maybe TRBD1 (5 bases). The V end was cut by 7 bases, the J end by 2 bases, with 18 bases between. CDR1 and CDR2 (germline): MDHEN, SYDVKM. The CDR3 has 15 residues. The CDR3 DNA sequence: TGTGCCAGCACCCCCGGGCCTGACAGCGCCTACGAGCAGTACTTC. It is translated as CASTPGPDSAYEQYF.

In nucleotides, the CDR3 is TGTGCCAGCAGCCGTTCAAACAGGGAATGTCGCAATGAGCAGTTCTTC. It yields the protein CASSRSNRECRNEQFF. The rearrangement links TRBV21-1 to TRBJ2-1; the D call TRBD1 from the table was never checked on the DNA. TRBV21-1 is noted as a pseudogene. The CDR3 totals 16 residues.

The chain joins TRBV10-3 to TRBJ1-1; 8 bases line up with TRBD1. Germline lookup yields CDR1 ENHRY and CDR2 SYGVKD. After removal of 6 bases from V and 1 base from J, the junction contained 7 bases not matched to a gene. This CDR3 is 15 amino acids long. The CDR3 DNA reads TGTGCCATCAGCCCGAACAGGGGGGAGAACACTGAAGCTTTCTTT. Amino acid sequence: CAISPNRGENTEAFF.

The chain uses TRBV28 and TRBJ2-7; D is perhaps TRBD1 (5 bases). The CDR3 loop spans 12 amino acids. Germline V CDR1 and CDR2: MDHEN, SYDVKM. Trimming took off 8 bases at V and 2 bases at J, with 10 bases between the two ends. The CDR3 protein is CASGAPPYEQYF. The CDR3, as DNA: TGTGCCAGCGGGGCCCCCCCCTACGAGCAGTACTTC.

Comments on this clone: The junction shows a germline mismatch at one end, possibly a read error. CDR3 residues: CASSLARREGLHEQYF. In DNA form, the CDR3 reads TGTGCCAGCAGCCTAGCTCGGCGGGAGGGCCTCCACGAGCAGTACTTC. V usage is TRBV7-2 and J usage is TRBJ2-7, with 9 bases matching TRBD2. Germline V gene sequence: CDR1 SGHTA, CDR2 FQGNSA. The CDR3 has 16 amino acids.

V usage is TRBV7-3 and J usage is TRBJ1-1; perhaps TRBD1 as D (6 bases). Trimming pared 3 bases from V and 0 bases from J, leaving 8 bases between. The germline V gene has CDR1 SGHTA and CDR2 FQGTGA. The CDR3 sequence is 14 residues long. CDR3 coding DNA: TGTGCCAGCAGCTTGGGGGGCGTGAACACTGAAGCTTTCTTT. It codes for CASSLGGVNTEAFF.

The rearrangement joins TRBV5-1 to TRBJ2-3, with a tentative D call TRBD1 (5 bases). The CDR3 loop spans 15 amino acids. Trimming removed 1 base from V and 4 bases from J, with 13 bases in between. Germline V CDR1 and CDR2: SGHRS, YFSETQ. CDR3 sequence: CASSLSQGAADTQYF. In nucleotides, the CDR3 is TGCGCCAGCAGCTTGAGTCAGGGTGCGGCAGATACGCAGTATTTT.

V is TRBV21-1 and J is TRBJ2-2. TRBV21-1 is assigned pseudogene status. The CDR3 sequence is 15 residues long. CDR3 in amino acids: CASSNRSLYTGELFF. CDR3 nucleotide sequence: TGTGCCAGCAGCAATCGCAGCCTCTACACCGGGGAGCTGTTTTTT.